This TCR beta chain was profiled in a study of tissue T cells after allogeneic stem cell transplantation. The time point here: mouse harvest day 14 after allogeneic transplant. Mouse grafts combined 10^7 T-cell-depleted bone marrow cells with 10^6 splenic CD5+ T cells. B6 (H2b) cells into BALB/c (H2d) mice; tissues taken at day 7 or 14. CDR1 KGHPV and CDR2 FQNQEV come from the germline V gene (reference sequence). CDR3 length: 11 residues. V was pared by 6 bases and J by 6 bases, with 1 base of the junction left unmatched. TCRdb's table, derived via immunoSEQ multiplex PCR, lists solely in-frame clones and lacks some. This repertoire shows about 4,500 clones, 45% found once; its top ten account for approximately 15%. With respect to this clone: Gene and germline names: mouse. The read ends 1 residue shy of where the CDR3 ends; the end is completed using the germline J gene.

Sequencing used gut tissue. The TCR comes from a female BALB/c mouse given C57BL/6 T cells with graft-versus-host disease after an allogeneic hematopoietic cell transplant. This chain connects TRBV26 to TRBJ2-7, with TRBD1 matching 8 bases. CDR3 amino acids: CASRQGVEQYF. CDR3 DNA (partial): TGTGCCAGCAGACAGGGGGTTGAACAGTAC. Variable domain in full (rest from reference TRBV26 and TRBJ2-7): NSKVIQTPRYLVKGQGQKAKMRCIPEKGHPVVFWYQQNKNNEFKFLINFQNQEVLQQIDMTEKRFSAECPSNSPCSLEIQSSEAGDSALYLCASRQGVEQYFGPGTRLTVL.